The text below deals with one T cell receptor beta chain. A TCRbeta library incorporating unique molecular identifiers was prepared. TCRdb called the PCR reads again in MiXCR, with one record for every CDR3 protein. The data hold over 550,000 distinct CDR3 sequences, with over 9.5% observed a single time. The sample belongs to a study of T-cell reconstitution after alpha-beta-depleted transplantation in children. CDR3 length equals 13 residues. V lost 2 bases and J lost 6; bases outside the gene matches: 2. The germline V gene encodes CDR1 MNHNY and CDR2 SVGAGI (reference sequence). This clonotype was sampled from a human donor who donated a stem cell graft to a child with acute myeloid leukemia. Sequenced material: PBMCs from the stem cell graft donor, taken from the stem cell graft. The chain has TRBV6-6 and TRBJ2-7; TRBD1 aligns across 9 bases. CDR3 loop: CASSYTGGPEQYF. CDR3 DNA: TGTGCCAGCAGTTACACAGGGGGCCCCGAGCAGTACTTC.